A single sample gave rise to the 29 T cell receptor beta chains below, sequenced in a study of T cells in Graves' hyperthyroidism and ophthalmopathy. Amplification yielded TCR beta CDR3 regions, with RNA transcripts as the source. A set of HTBI primers served as the primers for a first-round RT-PCR of the TCR CDR3. Via MiXCR, TCRdb re-called the multiplex PCR reads, giving one row per CDR3 protein. Of 300,000 to 450,000 distinct CDR3 sequences in the sample, 15% are singletons; the top ten hold less than 35%. The specimen was blood. The origin of the receptors is a woman in her 30s with Graves' hyperthyroidism.

The chain has TRBV18 and TRBJ2-5; D gene unclear. The CDR3 sequence is 15 residues long. Deletions cut 2 bases from V and 2 bases from J, with 12 bases between. Germline loops: CDR1 KGHSH, CDR2 LQKENI. The CDR3 reads CASSPITFDQETQYF. CDR3 sequence (DNA): TGTGCCAGCTCACCAATAACATTCGATCAAGAGACCCAGTACTTC.

At least ten counts were recorded for this clonotype. The chain uses TRBV7-9 and TRBJ2-1; 7 positions match TRBD2. After removal of 5 bases from V and 7 bases from J, the junction contained 14 bases not matched to a gene. CDR3 length: 16 residues. Per the germline V gene, CDR1 is SEHNR and CDR2 is FQNEAQ (reference sequence). The DNA of the CDR3 is TGTGCCAGCAGCCTACTAGCGTGGGGAGCAACAAATGAGCAGTTCTTC. It specifies CASSLLAWGATNEQFF.

This clonotype was seen many times. The chain employs TRBV7-9 and TRBJ2-1, with D possibly being TRBD1 (6 bases). Between the trimmed V and J ends, which lost 4 bases and 3 bases, there was a span of 13 bases. This CDR3 is 15 amino acids long. In germline, CDR1 is SEHNR, CDR2 FQNEAQ (reference sequence). CDR3 amino acids: CASSSTQGYYNEQFF. For the CDR3, the DNA is TGTGCCAGCAGCTCGACACAGGGTTACTACAATGAGCAGTTCTTC.

This clonotype was counted between two and nine times. The CDR3 region has the DNA TGTGCCAGCAAAGGCATCGGGGGCCTCCACTTT. Amino acids: CASKGIGGLHF. The chain carries TRBV6-1 and TRBJ1-6, with TRBD1 as a possible D gene (5 bases). Looked up from germline, CDR1 is MNHNS and CDR2 is SASEGT. The CDR3 consists of 11 residues. V lost 7 bases and J lost 15, with 13 bases in between.

This sequence joins TRBV27 and TRBJ1-1, with TRBD1 identical over 8 bases. V was clipped by 1 base and J by 5 bases; unmatched bases: 12. The CDR3 loop spans 17 amino acids. Per the germline V gene, CDR1 is MNHEY and CDR2 is SMNVEV (reference sequence). In DNA form, the CDR3 reads TGTGCCAGCAGTTTATTGGGCCCAGGGGGCGCGGGGACTGAAGCTTTCTTT. This gives the protein CASSLLGPGGAGTEAFF.

This clonotype was counted at least ten times. The rearrangement joins TRBV28 to TRBJ2-7; D unclear. Trimming cost V 1 base and J 5 bases, with 18 bases left between them. The CDR3 has 16 amino acids. CDR1 and CDR2 from the germline V gene are MDHEN and SYDVKM. CDR3 sequence (DNA): TGTGCCAGCAGTTTATCGGCCTCTAGGTCCGGAAACGAGCAGTACTTC. Protein sequence: CASSLSASRSGNEQYF.

This clonotype was detected ten times or more. This chain uses TRBV7-7 with TRBJ2-5; D call uncertain. Per the germline V gene, CDR1 is SSHAT and CDR2 is FNYEAQ (reference sequence). The CDR3 has 14 residues. V shed 1 base and J shed 5 bases, with 11 bases lying between them. The CDR3 is CASSLEGTGETQYF. The CDR3 region has the DNA TGTGCCAGCAGCTTAGAAGGTACTGGTGAGACCCAGTACTTC.

This chain uses TRBV6-5 with TRBJ2-7; tentative D call: TRBD1 (5 bases). The germline V and J ends were trimmed by 6 bases and 2 bases, with 11 bases remaining between them. Looked up from germline, CDR1 is MNHEY and CDR2 is SVGAGI. The CDR3 consists of 13 residues. Here the CDR3 DNA reads TGTGCCAGCAGGGGGCCTGGAACCTACGAGCAGTACTTC. It is translated as CASRGPGTYEQYF.

This clonotype was counted only a few times. The chain recombines TRBV20-1 with TRBJ2-3, with TRBD2 matching 11 bases. CDR1 is DFQATT, CDR2 SNEGSKA, per germline (reference sequence). V dropped 5 bases and J dropped 2; count of bases not matched to a gene: 6. This CDR3 region has 15 residues. Here the CDR3 DNA reads TGCAGTGCTGGAACGACTAGCGGGAACACAGATACGCAGTATTTT. It specifies CSAGTTSGNTDTQYF.

The rearrangement links TRBV28 to TRBJ2-1, with 9 positions matching TRBD2. The CDR3 runs to 16 residues. V was clipped by 5 bases and J by 1 base; unmatched bases: 6. The germline V gene encodes CDR1 MDHEN and CDR2 SYDVKM. DNA of the CDR3: TGTGCCAGCAGTCCCCTGCTAGCGGGATCCTACAATGAGCAGTTCTTC. Its protein product is CASSPLLAGSYNEQFF.

At least ten counts were recorded for this clonotype. V and J are TRBV20-1 and TRBJ2-1; tentatively, D is TRBD2 (5 bases). The CDR3 is made up of 12 amino acids. Germline assignment: CDR1 DFQATT and CDR2 SNEGSKA (reference sequence). Trimming removed 3 bases from V and 4 bases from J, with 7 bases in between. CDR3 sequence (DNA): TGCAGTGCTAGTCGGGGATACAATGAGCAGTTCTTC. Its translation: CSASRGYNEQFF.

As concerns this clonotype: A much bigger clone sits one base away, suggesting this may be a read error. The chain has TRBV15 and TRBJ2-7; D is undetermined. The germline V gene has CDR1 LNHNV and CDR2 YYDKDF (reference sequence). V was shortened by 4 bases and J by 7 bases, with 14 bases between the two germline ends. The CDR3 is 13 residues long. The CDR3 here is CATSKIRWREQYF. CDR3 in DNA: TGTGCCACCAGCAAGATAAGGTGGCGAGAGCAGTACTTC.

This clonotype was detected many times. V usage is TRBV28 and J usage is TRBJ2-7; possibly TRBD2 for D (5 bases). Trimming pared 1 base from V and 7 bases from J, leaving 17 bases between. The germline gives CDR1 MDHEN, CDR2 SYDVKM. This CDR3 comprises 15 residues. The CDR3 region is CASSLSPEGWREQYF. The CDR3 DNA is TGTGCCAGCAGTTTATCTCCAGAGGGCTGGCGGGAGCAGTACTTC.

This clonotype showed up many times. V is TRBV12-3 or TRBV12-4 and J is TRBJ1-3; 7 bases agree with TRBD1. The CDR3 sequence is 17 residues long. V was pared by 6 bases and J by 0 bases, with 11 bases of the junction left unmatched. CDR3 loop: CASRPPGQYRSGNTIYF. CDR3 bases: TGTGCCAGCAGACCTCCGGGACAGTACCGCTCTGGAAACACCATATATTTT.

This clonotype was detected many times. V usage is TRBV30 and J usage is TRBJ1-1; D is unclear. V dropped 3 bases and J dropped 4 bases, with 6 bases sitting between them. This CDR3 comprises 11 residues. Per germline, CDR1 GTSNPN and CDR2 SVGIG (reference sequence). CDR3 DNA sequence: TGTGCCTGGAGAATTAGCACTGAAGCTTTCTTT. It yields the protein CAWRISTEAFF.

This clonotype was seen repeatedly, ten times or more. The chain couples TRBV28 to TRBJ2-2; 14 bases are shared with TRBD2. The CDR3 sequence is 21 residues long. Trimming at V came to 2 bases and at J to 2 bases, leaving 13 bases not matched to a gene. The germline gives CDR1 MDHEN, CDR2 SYDVKM. The CDR3 loop reads CASSLRRIGTSGRSNTGELFF. The CDR3 coding sequence is TGTGCCAGCAGTTTAAGGAGGATAGGGACTAGCGGGAGATCAAACACCGGGGAGCTGTTTTTT. The full variable domain, with the rest looked up from reference TRBV28 and TRBJ2-2, is DVKVTQSSRYLVKRTGEKVFLECVQDMDHENMFWYRQDPGLGLRLIYFSYDVKMKEKGDIPEGYSVSREKKERFSLILESASTNQTSMYLCASSLRRIGTSGRSNTGELFFGEGSRLTVL.

This clonotype was recorded only once. A much larger clone lies one base from this, so it may be a read error. The V and J genes are TRBV18 and TRBJ2-7; 8 bases are a match to TRBD2. Germline lookup yields CDR1 KGHSH and CDR2 LQKENI. This CDR3 spans 17 amino acids. This chain's CDR3 is CAGSLTTQLAASYEQYF. The CDR3, as DNA: TGTGCCGGCTCACTCACCACGCAACTAGCGGCATCCTACGAGCAGTACTTC.

J is TRBJ2-5 and V is TRBV3-1, with unresolved D. This CDR3 is built from 15 residues. Germline V gives CDR1 LGHDT, CDR2 YNNKEL (reference sequence). V lost 2 bases and J lost 4, with 14 bases in between. The CDR3 is CASSQLSGASETQYF. The CDR3 DNA reads TGTGCCAGCAGCCAATTATCAGGAGCGTCAGAGACCCAGTACTTC.

This clonotype showed up many times. This chain uses TRBV12-3 or TRBV12-4 with TRBJ1-1; TRBD1 is a possible D gene (5 bases). V shed 8 bases and J shed 5 bases, with 30 bases lying between them. The CDR3 consists of 18 residues. CDR3: CASHSRPGTSGKRTEAFF. CDR3 DNA sequence: TGTGCCAGCCACTCCAGACCCGGGACTTCAGGAAAGAGGACTGAAGCTTTCTTT.

This clonotype has only a few counts. This rearrangement joins TRBV5-1 to TRBJ1-2; D gene unclear. The germline gives CDR1 SGHRS, CDR2 YFSETQ. This CDR3 has 14 residues. V was clipped by 2 bases and J by 7 bases, with 15 bases between them. Here the CDR3 reads CASSFSSGDSGYTF. In DNA form, the CDR3 reads TGCGCCAGCAGCTTTTCCTCAGGAGATAGTGGCTACACCTTC.

This clonotype was seen many times. The chain recombines TRBV2 with TRBJ2-5; D is perhaps TRBD2 (6 bases). This CDR3 is 16 amino acids long. CDR1 and CDR2 (germline): SNHLY, FYNNEI. V shed 9 bases and J shed 5 bases, with 25 bases lying between them. CDR3 in amino acids: CARTDSAGRAMETQYF. CDR3 sequence (DNA): TGTGCCAGGACGGACTCGGCGGGACGAGCTATGGAGACCCAGTACTTC.

This clonotype showed up many times. The V call is TRBV12-3 or TRBV12-4, the J call TRBJ2-7; D gene uncertain. Trimming pared 3 bases from V and 2 bases from J, leaving 5 bases between. CDR3 length: 12 amino acids. CDR3 amino acids: CASSLLTYEQYF. The CDR3 DNA follows: TGTGCCAGCAGTTTGTTAACCTACGAGCAGTACTTC.

This clonotype was seen a handful of times. This sequence joins TRBV5-1 and TRBJ1-1; D is undetermined. V dropped 2 bases and J dropped 5 bases, with 10 bases sitting between them. CDR3 size: 13 residues. Germline V gene lookup returns CDR1 SGHRS and CDR2 YFSETQ. This CDR3 reads CASSLPGETEAFF. Written as DNA, the CDR3 is TGCGCCAGCAGCTTACCCGGAGAGACTGAAGCTTTCTTT.

This clonotype was found a few times. V and J are TRBV28 and TRBJ1-3, with D perhaps TRBD1 (5 bases). CDR3 length: 14 residues. CDR1 is MDHEN and CDR2 is SYDVKM in the germline V gene. Trimming pared 8 bases from V and 2 bases from J, leaving 13 bases between. The CDR3 loop reads CASFPGGAGNTIYF. CDR3 coding DNA: TGTGCCAGCTTTCCGGGGGGGGCTGGAAACACCATATATTTT.

This clonotype was detected only a few times. The chain couples TRBV28 to TRBJ2-7; 9 positions agree with TRBD2. After removal of 4 bases from V and 7 bases from J, the junction contained 8 bases not matched to a gene. Germline assignment: CDR1 MDHEN and CDR2 SYDVKM. The CDR3 is made up of 14 amino acids. CDR3 sequence (DNA): TGTGCCAGCAGTTCACTAGCGGGTTCTTGGGAGCAGTACTTC. It is translated as CASSSLAGSWEQYF.

This clonotype was seen a handful of times. The J gene is TRBJ2-7, the V gene TRBV7-9; 7 bases are shared with TRBD1. J gave up 4 bases and V 1 base, and 4 bases lay outside the gene matches. Per the germline V gene, CDR1 is SEHNR and CDR2 is FQNEAQ (reference sequence). CDR3 length equals 14 residues. The chain's CDR3 is CASSLVVTGYEQYF. Written as DNA, the CDR3 is TGTGCCAGCAGCTTAGTAGTGACAGGGTACGAGCAGTACTTC.

This clonotype was recorded at least ten times. The CDR3 DNA follows: TGTGCCAGCAGCCCTCCCCTAAGGATGAGGGGCCTCTACGAGCAGTACTTC. Amino acid sequence: CASSPPLRMRGLYEQYF. The chain carries TRBV7-8 and TRBJ2-7; D is tentatively TRBD1 or TRBD2 (5 bases each). CDR3 size: 17 residues. V lost 5 bases, J lost 3 bases, and 23 bases lay in between. Per germline, CDR1 SGHVS and CDR2 FQNEAQ.

A few counts support this clonotype. V usage is TRBV9 and J usage is TRBJ2-7; TRBD2 might be the D (6 bases). CDR1 is SGDLS, CDR2 YYNGEE, per germline. The CDR3 consists of 15 residues. The V end was cut by 4 bases, the J end by 0 bases, with 14 bases between. In nucleotides, the CDR3 is TGTGCCAGCAGCTCCTCGGGAGCGCACTCCTACGAGCAGTACTTC. This gives the protein CASSSSGAHSYEQYF.

The sample holds a few counts of this clonotype. The DNA of the CDR3 is TGCGCCAGCAGCCAAAGACCCGAAGGGGAGCAGTTCTTC. Its protein is CASSQRPEGEQFF. The rearrangement joins TRBV4-1 to TRBJ2-1; no definite D call. CDR3 length: 13 residues. V shed 2 bases and J shed 10 bases, with 12 bases lying between them. The germline gives CDR1 MGHRA, CDR2 YSYEKL.